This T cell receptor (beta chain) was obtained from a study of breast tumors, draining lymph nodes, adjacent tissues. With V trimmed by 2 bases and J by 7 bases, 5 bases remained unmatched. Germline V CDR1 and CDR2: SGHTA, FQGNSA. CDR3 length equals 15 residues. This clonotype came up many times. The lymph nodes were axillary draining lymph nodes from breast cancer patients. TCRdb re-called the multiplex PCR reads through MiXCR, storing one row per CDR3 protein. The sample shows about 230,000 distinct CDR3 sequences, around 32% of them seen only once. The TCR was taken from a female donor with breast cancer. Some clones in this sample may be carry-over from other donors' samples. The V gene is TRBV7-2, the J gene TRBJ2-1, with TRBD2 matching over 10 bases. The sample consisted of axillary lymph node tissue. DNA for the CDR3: TGTGCCAGCAGCTTACTAGCGGGAGTGGGAAATGAGCAGTTCTTC. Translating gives CASSLLAGVGNEQFF.